Listed below are T cell receptor beta chains from one sample, sequenced in a study of T cells after posttransplantation cyclophosphamide. Generated by immunoSEQ multiplex PCR, the TCRdb table keeps only in-frame clones and is missing some. This sample carries around 23,000 clones, 95% to 99% of them seen once, and the ten largest clones take under 0.15%. Sequencing was carried out using naive CD8+ T cells sorted from PBMCs. The receptors stem from a man aged 40-49 years in good health, CMV-negative, and a related stem cell transplant donor. Each CDR3 is given with its conserved first and last residue. Fields, in order: V gene, CDR3 protein.

TRBV29-1,CSVEDSGTNYEQYF
TRBV6-5,CASSYMAGNTGELFF
TRBV7-4,CARHSGVSNQPQHF
TRBV7-9,CASWEGSGKTRSTGELFF
TRBV5-6,CASSLVTELYTEAFF
TRBV7-9,CASSPGTGINEQYF
TRBV6-6,CASVKRGSYNEQFF
TRBV5-6,CASSLTGLAGGGGEQYF
TRBV28,CASSLVGPGNTIYF
TRBV4-3,CASSQGSSTDTQYF
TRBV2,CASEDRDLDTQYF
TRBV29-1,CSVEVRTPDEQYF
TRBV14,CATGRGYEQYF
TRBV27,CASSGQGLYEQYF
TRBV11-3,CASSFSRDNQPQHF
TRBV7-6,CASSFGTGDYEQYF
TRBV27,CASSLKVRSGGNEQFF
TRBV5-4,CASSGTDTYEQYF
TRBV5-1,CASSFRDRNTEAFF
TRBV28,CASTTDRDPTTNEKLFF
TRBV28,CASRQTDTQYF
TRBV4-2,CASSHPGTGSTEAFF
TRBV9,CASSGKIETSGSSNQETQYF
TRBV6-5,CASSPLTGANTEAFF
TRBV5-6,CASSLGGLADYNEQFF
TRBV7-6,CASSPTGGPTEAFF
TRBV6-6,CASSYWLAGALDEQYF
TRBV28,CATDNYNEQFF
TRBV9,CASSSGTGVDYEQYF
TRBV6-4,CASSFIAGGIYEQYF
TRBV6-5,CASSWTVLYSNQPQHF
TRBV27,CASSSDTPSSGNTIYF
TRBV11-3,CASSSPLEAEQFF
TRBV18,CASSPAPGYEQYF
TRBV19,CASSETSAYNEQFF
TRBV2,CASSGALRPPQHF
TRBV28,CASSLSSTGDTEAFF
TRBV2,CASSEAFGTNYGYTF
TRBV10-2,CASNGLADEQFF
TRBV7-2,CASSLGPLLAGGGDEQFF
TRBV19,CASSILDREGKLAGGRGRDTQYF
TRBV10-3,CAITLERNAYNEQFF
TRBV30,CAWREDRESYNEQFF
TRBV7-8,CASSLAGRVGEQYF
TRBV13,CASSFYEGNTEAFF
TRBV28,CASSLILAGEGYF
TRBV27,CASSAGTGYTF
TRBV14,CASSHTGNTGELFF
TRBV4-1,CASSQGDSELLEQFF
TRBV19,CASTPPGQASTDTQYF
TRBV19,CASSLPGSYEQYF